This TCR beta chain came from a study of STAT5B mutations in CD4+ large granular lymphocyte leukemia (dated by TCRdb to the early 2020s). About the study as a whole: Among healthy controls, the CDR3 'QG' motif was associated with a particular HLA allele. The study compared the TCRbeta repertoires of patients with CD4+ T-cell large granular lymphocyte leukemia against the TCRbeta repertoires of healthy blood donors. Flow cytometry performed on FACSCanto II or FACSVerse showed that the purified fractions had more than 95% purity among lymphocytes.

The healthy controls were 37 blood donors, and the buffy coats of these donors were supplied by the Finnish Red Cross blood service. All TCR-sequenced material derived from peripheral blood: patient blood samples and healthy donor buffy coats. Peripheral blood mononuclear cells were isolated by Ficoll-Hypaque gradient centrifugation. CD4+ cells were purified magnetically from the buffy coats of healthy controls. The Gentra Puregene Cell and Tissue kit was used to extract genomic DNA, and a Qubit 2.0 fluorometer was used to measure the amount of genomic DNA. What the study reported, not specific to this receptor: Enrichment of TRBV06-family usage was observed among the top patient clones (8/27) relative to healthy controls (2/35). The data were not HLA-matched, and the relatively small sample size could explain the higher clonality seen in CD4+ compared with CD8+ T-LGLL. The main leukemic clonotypes were found to be private to each patient, although around 24% of the main leukemic clonotypes were detected at low frequency in the non-leukemic repertoires of other patients. Greater clonality appeared to be present in CD4-sorted patient repertoires than in healthy CD4+ repertoires, and the difference was retained after the putative leukemic clones were removed.

The cysteine opens and the phenylalanine closes a CDR3 of 12 amino acids. The only DNA kept is the CDR3, 36 bases in frame from the first base. CDR1 and CDR2 are drawn from the germline V gene: SGHAT, FQNNGV. TCRbeta rearrangements were sequenced from genomic DNA using the immunoSEQ assay at survey resolution. The original methods were these. In the TCR sequencing data, the lowest productive clonotype frequency that could be detected was 2.59 x 10-5. Analyses included only productive TCRbeta rearrangements, meaning complete and in-frame sequences. The clonality of each sample was calculated as Simpson clonality in the immunoSEQ Analyzer version 3.0. Clones were grouped by frequency into very rare, small, medium, large (1-20%) or hyperexpanded (>20%) categories. Generation probabilities were estimated with OLGA 1.2.3, V-gene circos plots were generated with VDJtools, specificities were searched for in VDJdb, and CDR3 motifs were identified with GLIPH. TCRdb limited this immuneACCESS table to in-frame rearrangements with V and J called. A share of clones is missing; checked studies link under half to unresolved V genes, and the rest is unexplained. For V, J and clone size, that table is used; D and trimming come from the DNA. Here the sample has tens of thousands of clones; around 66% occur a single time. The leading ten clones occupy approximately 0.49% of the sample.

Remarks on this clone: Its antigen is unknown. Germline and junction disagree at one end, which may indicate a read error.

This TCR was recovered from a human donor in good health. Specimen: CD4+ T cells from blood buffy coats. The chain is made from TRBV11-2 and TRBJ1-1; TRBD1 is possibly the D segment (6 matching bases). Here is the DNA: TGTGCCAGCAGCCTAGACAGGACTGAAGCTTTCTTT. Its coded protein is CASSLDRTEAFF.